These T cell receptor beta chains were read from a single sample in a study of cytomegalovirus exposure and HLA in healthy donors. The method was immunoSEQ multiplex PCR; TCRdb's version includes in-frame clones alone and lacks a portion of them. The repertoire includes 95,000 to 110,000 clones, roughly 87% of them detected once, and approximately 2.4% sits in the top ten. The specimen was PBMCs. Receptor source: a young man in good health and CMV-seropositive. The CDR3 runs from the conserved cysteine through the conserved F or W. The D gene is left open where the match is weak. Not every row has a clone size; where given, it reads once, few, many or a size class.

d_gene	j_gene	v_gene	abundance	CDR3nt	CDR3aa
-	TRBJ2-2	TRBV30	-	TGTGCCTGGAGTTCCGGACAGTACACCGGGGAGCTGTTTTTT	CAWSSGQYTGELFF
-	TRBJ1-1	TRBV7-9	-	TGTGCCAGCAGTTCTACGTTTCAGGGGAACACTGAAGCTTTCTTT	CASSSTFQGNTEAFF
TRBD2	TRBJ2-4	TRBV5-1	-	TGCGCCAGCAGCTTGGACCCCACTAGCGGGGGATCCAAAAACATTCAGTACTTC	CASSLDPTSGGSKNIQYF
-	TRBJ1-1	TRBV18	-	TGTGCCAGCTCTTCGGGGGTGAACACTGAAGCTTTCTTT	CASSSGVNTEAFF
-	TRBJ1-4	TRBV5-5	-	TGTGCCAGCAGATTGACGGTCGGAACTAATGAAAAACTGTTTTTT	CASRLTVGTNEKLFF
-	TRBJ1-2	TRBV9	-	TGTGCCAGCAGCCTCCTAGCGGACACCGAAGCCTCTTTCTACACCTTC	CASSLLADTEASFYTF
TRBD2	TRBJ2-7	TRBV19	-	TGTGCCAGTAGTATAGACGGCGGGGGGTCTCCGTACGAGCAGTACTTC	CASSIDGGGSPYEQYF
TRBD2	TRBJ2-1	TRBV5-1	few	TGCGCCAGCAGCTTGGAGGGCGGGGGGCCGTACAATGAGCAGTTCTTC	CASSLEGGGPYNEQFF
-	TRBJ2-1	TRBV12-2	-	TGTGCAAGTCGCTTAGCGGCTAGCGGGGAACCCAATGAGCAGTTCTTC	CASRLAASGEPNEQFF
-	TRBJ1-2	TRBV7-8	-	TGTGCCAGCAGCTTAAGAGAGGGTGACTATGGCTACACCTTC	CASSLREGDYGYTF
TRBD1	TRBJ2-1	TRBV19	-	TGTGCCAGTAGTGAGCAGGGGGCGACGGGTGAGCAGTTCTTC	CASSEQGATGEQFF
-	TRBJ2-1	TRBV27	-	TGTGCCAGCAGGGGGGGGGCAAGTTACAATGAGCAGTTCTTC	CASRGGASYNEQFF
-	TRBJ2-2	TRBV6-1	-	TGTGCCAGCGTGCGAGGGCAGAACACCGGGGAGCTGTTTTTT	CASVRGQNTGELFF
-	TRBJ1-1	TRBV18	-	TGTGCCAGCTCCCCTGTAGAGGACACTGAAGCTTTCTTT	CASSPVEDTEAFF
-	TRBJ2-2	TRBV5-1	-	TGCGCCAGCAGCTTGGGAGACACCTACACCGGGGAGCTGTTTTTT	CASSLGDTYTGELFF
-	TRBJ1-1	TRBV9	-	TGTGCCAGCAGCGTAGGTGGACAGACTGAAGCTTTCTTT	CASSVGGQTEAFF
-	TRBJ2-7	TRBV10-3	-	TGTGCCATCAGTGTCGGAGGGGGGGGGCGGGGAGAGCAGTACTTC	CAISVGGGGRGEQYF
-	TRBJ2-1	TRBV6-4	-	TGTGCCAGCAGTGTCCTCAAGACAGAGATGTACAATGAGCAGTTCTTC	CASSVLKTEMYNEQFF
-	TRBJ2-3	TRBV18	-	TGTGCCAGCTCACCACCAAGCGGCGGACCCGGCGATACGCAGTATTTT	CASSPPSGGPGDTQYF
TRBD1	TRBJ1-2	TRBV6-1	few	TGTGCCACCCAGGAGGACAGGACTAGCTACACCTTC	CATQEDRTSYTF
TRBD1	TRBJ2-1	TRBV5-8	-	TGTGCCAGCAGCTTTGGATTCGGACAGGGGGCCTCTGAGCAGTTCTTC	CASSFGFGQGASEQFF
-	TRBJ1-1	TRBV7-8	-	TGTGCCAGCAGCTTAGAAGGGGTTGGCACTGAAGCTTTCTTT	CASSLEGVGTEAFF
TRBD1	TRBJ1-2	TRBV5-5	-	TGTGCCAGCAGCTTGGTGGTCAGGGGGGCCTATGGCTACACCTTC	CASSLVVRGAYGYTF
TRBD1	TRBJ2-1	TRBV11-3	-	TGTGCCAGCAGCCGTCGACAGGGGGTGTTCTATGAGCAGTTCTTC	CASSRRQGVFYEQFF
-	TRBJ1-2	TRBV5-6	-	TGTGCCAGCAGCGGCCGTCTCCGTTACTATGGCTACACCTTC	CASSGRLRYYGYTF
-	TRBJ1-6	TRBV19	few	TGTGCCAGTAGTATTCAACCCGGCAGGGTAGTGTCGCCCCTCCACTTT	CASSIQPGRVVSPLHF
-	TRBJ1-5	TRBV6-4	-	TGTGCCAGCTCTCCAGGCAGAAGTCAGCCCCAGCATTTT	CASSPGRSQPQHF
-	TRBJ2-2	TRBV15	-	TGTGCCACCAGCGCCCGGAGGGGATCCGGGGAGCTGTTTTTT	CATSARRGSGELFF
TRBD1	TRBJ1-1	TRBV6-1	-	TGTGCCAGCAGTGAGCAGGGGGAGAGCACTGAAGCTTTCTTT	CASSEQGESTEAFF
TRBD1	TRBJ1-1	TRBV7-9	-	TGTTCCAGCAGCCCCCCGGGACAGCACATGAACACTGAAGCTTTCTTT	CSSSPPGQHMNTEAFF
-	TRBJ2-5	TRBV7-9	-	TGTGCCAGCAGCCGATCTCAATTTGCGGAGACCCAGTACTTC	CASSRSQFAETQYF
-	TRBJ1-1	TRBV6-5	-	TGTGCCAGCAGTTACCGCCCCTGGTATCCGGGAGCTTTCTTT	CASSYRPWYPGAFF
TRBD1	TRBJ2-5	TRBV7-6	-	TGTGCCAGCAGCCATGGACAGGCCAAAGAGACCCAGTACTTC	CASSHGQAKETQYF
-	TRBJ1-1	TRBV18	few	TGTGCCAGCTCACCGCTTCAGGGTGAAGCTTTCTTT	CASSPLQGEAFF
-	TRBJ2-7	TRBV9	-	TGTGCCAGCAGCGTAGTTGGAGGGACGCACGAGCAGTACTTC	CASSVVGGTHEQYF
TRBD1	TRBJ1-5	TRBV7-2	-	TGTGCCAGCAGCCCCCGGACAGGGGATCAGCCCCAGCATTTT	CASSPRTGDQPQHF
-	TRBJ2-2	TRBV5-1	few	TGCGCCAGCAGGGAGGTGCCCAACACCGGGGAGCTGTTTTTT	CASREVPNTGELFF
-	TRBJ1-1	TRBV2	-	TGTGCCAGCAGGGAGGGCTGGGGGACTGAAGCTTTCTTT	CASREGWGTEAFF
-	TRBJ2-7	TRBV19	-	TGTGCCAGTAGTACATGGGGGCGCGAGCAGTACTTC	CASSTWGREQYF
-	TRBJ2-7	TRBV5-5	-	TGTGCCAGCAGCCTCCTTTTTGACAGGATCTACGAGCAGTACTTC	CASSLLFDRIYEQYF
-	TRBJ2-5	TRBV7-9	-	TGTGCCAGCAGCCCAGAACACATCCAAGAGACCCAGTACTTC	CASSPEHIQETQYF
-	TRBJ2-6	TRBV6-4	-	TGTGCCAGCAACAGCTCTGGGGCCAACGTCCTGACTTTC	CASNSSGANVLTF
TRBD1	TRBJ2-5	TRBV27	-	TGTGCCAGCAGTCCTTGGACAGGGAGACAAGAGACCCAGTACTTC	CASSPWTGRQETQYF
-	TRBJ1-5	TRBV27	-	TGTGCCAGCAGCGACACGGAATATCAGCCCCAGCATTTT	CASSDTEYQPQHF
-	TRBJ2-3	TRBV7-3	-	TGTGCCAGCAGAGGGACTCCCGGCGGGGATACGCAGTATTTT	CASRGTPGGDTQYF
TRBD2	TRBJ2-1	TRBV9	-	TGTGCCAGCAGCTACCGGACTAGCGGGACTTACAATGAGCAGTTCTTC	CASSYRTSGTYNEQFF
-	TRBJ1-2	TRBV7-8	-	TGTGCCAGCAGCTTAGATGTCGGGAAAAACTATGGCTACACCTTC	CASSLDVGKNYGYTF
TRBD1	TRBJ2-1	TRBV6-5	-	TGTGCCACCGCACAGGGGACATACAATGAGCAGTTCTTC	CATAQGTYNEQFF
-	TRBJ1-4	TRBV28	-	TGTGCCAGCAGTGAAATTGGACAGCTTAATGAAAAACTGTTTTTT	CASSEIGQLNEKLFF
-	TRBJ2-1	TRBV9	-	TGTGCCAGCAGCGTAGTACTGGGGGCGAGCGAGCAGTTCTTC	CASSVVLGASEQFF
-	TRBJ2-3	TRBV2	-	TGTGCCAGCAAGGAGGATAGCACAGATACGCAGTATTTT	CASKEDSTDTQYF
-	TRBJ1-2	TRBV11-3	-	TGTGCCGGCAGCTTGATCAGGGGCACCTCGGGCTACACCTTC	CAGSLIRGTSGYTF
-	TRBJ1-1	TRBV13	-	TGTGCCAGCAGCTTGGGCGGGGAGGCTTTCTTT	CASSLGGEAFF
TRBD2	TRBJ2-3	TRBV6-5	-	TGTGCCAGCAGTCTAGCGGGGGTCACAGATACGCAGTATTTT	CASSLAGVTDTQYF
TRBD2	TRBJ2-1	TRBV19	-	TGTGCCAGTAGTATAGTAGCGGGGGGTAACTACAATGAGCAGTTCTTC	CASSIVAGGNYNEQFF
-	TRBJ1-4	TRBV5-1	-	TGCGCCAGCAGCTTGGTGGTGGGCATGAGTAATGAAAAACTGTTTTTT	CASSLVVGMSNEKLFF
-	TRBJ2-1	TRBV30	-	TGTGCCTGGAGTGTATCGGCAGGCGACAATGAGCAGTTCTTC	CAWSVSAGDNEQFF
TRBD1	TRBJ1-1	TRBV6-4	-	TGTGCCAGCAGACAGGGGGGAGGTAACACTGAAGCTTTCTTT	CASRQGGGNTEAFF